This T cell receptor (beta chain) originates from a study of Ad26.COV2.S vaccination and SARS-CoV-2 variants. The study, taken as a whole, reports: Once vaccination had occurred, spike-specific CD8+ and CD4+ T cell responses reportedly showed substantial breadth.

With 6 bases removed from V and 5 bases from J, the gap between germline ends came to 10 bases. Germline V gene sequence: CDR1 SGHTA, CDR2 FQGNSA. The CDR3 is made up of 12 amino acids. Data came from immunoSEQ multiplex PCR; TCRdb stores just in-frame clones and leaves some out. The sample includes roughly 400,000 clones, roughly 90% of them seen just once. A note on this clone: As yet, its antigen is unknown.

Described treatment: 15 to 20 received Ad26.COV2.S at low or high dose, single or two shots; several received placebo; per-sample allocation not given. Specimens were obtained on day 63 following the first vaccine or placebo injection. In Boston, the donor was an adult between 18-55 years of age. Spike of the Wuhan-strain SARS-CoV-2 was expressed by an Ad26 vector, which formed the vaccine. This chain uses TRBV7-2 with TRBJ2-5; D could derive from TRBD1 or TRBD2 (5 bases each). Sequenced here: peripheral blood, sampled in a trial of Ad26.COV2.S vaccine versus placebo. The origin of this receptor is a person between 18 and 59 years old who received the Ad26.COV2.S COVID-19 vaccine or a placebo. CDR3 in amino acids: CASRQWGETQYF. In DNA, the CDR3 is TGTGCCAGCAGGCAGTGGGGGGAGACCCAGTACTTC.